The 28 T cell receptor beta chains below were found in one sample sequenced in a study of blood T cells in healthy people across ages. Combining a sample-barcoded 5' primer with a J-beta primer mix, a second PCR ran for 7 to 11 cycles. One entry per CDR3 protein, called by TCRdb with MiXCR from the 5' RACE reads. This table holds 650,000 to 700,000 distinct CDR3 sequences, approximately 29% found once. Sample: blood. Source of these receptors: a woman older than 75 in good health.

The genes are TRBV5-1 and TRBJ1-1; D remains unclear. This CDR3 has 14 amino acids. Per germline, CDR1 SGHRS and CDR2 YFSETQ. The ends were cut back, 3 bases at V and 3 bases at J, with 12 bases in the middle. The CDR3 protein is CASSSPVSDTEAFF. The CDR3 DNA is TGCGCCAGCAGCTCCCCAGTGAGTGACACTGAAGCTTTCTTT.

Ten or more counts support this clonotype. This chain uses TRBV20-1 with TRBJ2-5, with 9 bases aligning to TRBD2. Trimming removed 0 bases from V and 3 bases from J; junction bases left unmatched: 14. Germline V gene sequence: CDR1 DFQATT, CDR2 SNEGSKA (reference sequence). The CDR3 extends over 18 amino acids. CDR3: CSAREVKAGLAGEETQYF. The CDR3 coding sequence is TGCAGTGCTAGAGAAGTTAAAGCCGGGTTAGCGGGGGAAGAGACCCAGTACTTC.

Only a few counts were recorded for this clonotype. The rearrangement uses TRBV7-9 and TRBJ2-2; 8 nucleotides agree with TRBD2. Trimming removed 5 bases from V and 3 bases from J; junction bases left unmatched: 2. This CDR3 has 14 residues. Germline V gives CDR1 SEHNR, CDR2 FQNEAQ (reference sequence). The CDR3 sequence is CASSLGGDTGELFF. The CDR3 DNA reads as TGTGCCAGCAGCCTCGGGGGGGACACCGGGGAGCTGTTTTTT. The whole variable domain, remainder taken from reference TRBV7-9 and TRBJ2-2, is DTGVSQNPRHKITKRGQNVTFRCDPISEHNRLYWYRQTLGQGPEFLTYFQNEAQLEKSRLLSDRFSAERPKGSFSTLEIQRTEQGDSAMYLCASSLGGDTGELFFGEGSRLTVL.

This clonotype was detected a few times. The chain joins TRBV10-3 to TRBJ1-1, with D perhaps TRBD1 (5 bases). This CDR3 region has 12 residues. Germline CDR1 reads ENHRY; CDR2 reads SYGVKD. V was clipped by 10 bases and J by 1 base, with 10 bases between them. CDR3 sequence: CATGTANTEAFF. The CDR3 bases are TGTGCCACTGGGACGGCGAACACTGAAGCTTTCTTT.

This clonotype was picked up many times. V gene TRBV20-1 combines with J gene TRBJ2-1; TRBD2 is a possible D gene (6 bases). Germline CDR1 and CDR2: DFQATT and SNEGSKA (reference sequence). The ends were cut back, 0 bases at V and 0 bases at J, with 9 bases in the middle. This CDR3 region has 15 residues. The DNA for the CDR3 is TGCAGTGCTAGAGAAAGCGGGCCCTCCTACAATGAGCAGTTCTTC. Its translation is CSARESGPSYNEQFF.

The chain couples TRBV1 to TRBJ1-5. TRBV1 is a known pseudogene. This CDR3 spans 9 amino acids. The CDR3 loop reads CTSKQPQHF. The CDR3 nucleotides read TGCACCAGCAAACAGCCCCAGCATTTT.

Many counts were recorded for this clonotype. V is TRBV2 and J is TRBJ2-5, with a tentative D call TRBD2 (6 bases). The V gene's germline CDR1 is SNHLY and CDR2 FYNNEI. Trimming took off 6 bases at V and 5 bases at J, with 16 bases between the two ends. The CDR3 consists of 14 residues. In nucleotides, the CDR3 is TGTGCCAGCAGGGCTCTATCGGGGGTCGAGACCCAGTACTTC. Translation: CASRALSGVETQYF.

Comment on this clonotype: One junction end disagrees with the germline gene, perhaps due to a read error. This sequence joins TRBV5-4 and TRBJ2-3; D is perhaps TRBD1 or TRBD2 (5 bases each). This CDR3 region has 15 residues. Germline-derived CDR1 and CDR2 are SGHNT and YYREEE (reference sequence). In DNA, the CDR3 is TGTACCAGCAGCTTAGAGAAACCGGGGCTCAGCACGCAGTATTTT. It is translated as CTSSLEKPGLSTQYF.

This clonotype turned up a few times. The chain uses TRBV3-1 and TRBJ1-2; no clear D gene. Germline V CDR1 and CDR2: LGHDT, YNNKEL (reference sequence). The CDR3 runs 13 residues. V lost 2 bases to trimming and J lost 4 bases, with 8 bases between them. Here the CDR3 reads CASSQQHSYGYTF. CDR3 in DNA: TGTGCCAGCAGCCAACAACACAGCTATGGCTACACCTTC.

This clonotype occurred many times. The chain uses TRBV20-1 and TRBJ2-7, with 7 bases aligning to TRBD1. Germline CDR1 reads DFQATT; CDR2 reads SNEGSKA (reference sequence). V gave up 4 bases and J gave up 4 bases; unmatched junction bases: 10. The CDR3 sequence is 14 residues long. CDR3 region: CSATNDRDVYEQYF. The CDR3 DNA is TGCAGTGCTACCAACGACAGGGATGTTTACGAGCAGTACTTC.

The chain has TRBV6-5 and TRBJ1-1; D is ambiguous. Germline CDR1 is MNHEY and CDR2 is SVGAGI. CDR3 length: 15 residues. V gave up 2 bases and J gave up 1 base, with 11 bases separating them. CDR3 loop: CASSYGQLTNTEAFF. DNA of the CDR3: TGTGCCAGCAGTTACGGCCAACTCACGAACACTGAAGCTTTCTTT.

This clonotype came up many times. This chain uses TRBV6-2 or TRBV6-3 with TRBJ2-3; D is perhaps TRBD2 (5 bases). This CDR3 spans 13 amino acids. The V gene lost 11 bases and the J gene lost 2 bases, with 14 bases spanning the gap. Per germline, CDR1 MNHEY and CDR2 SVGEGT. CDR3 residues: CAHGETPTDTQYF. CDR3 nucleotides: TGTGCCCATGGGGAGACCCCCACAGATACGCAGTATTTT.

As concerns this clonotype: This may be a read error: a much more frequent sequence differs by one nucleotide. The gene calls are TRBV7-6 and TRBJ1-4; D is ambiguous. The V gene's germline CDR1 is SGHVS and CDR2 FNYEAQ. The CDR3 runs 15 residues. CDR3: CASSLVKGVEEKRFF. The CDR3 DNA reads TGTGCCAGCAGCTTAGTAAAGGGTGTAGAGGAAAAACGGTTTTTT.

Many counts were recorded for this clonotype. CDR3 sequence reads: CSARQKGDEQFF. The CDR3 DNA reads as TGCAGTGCTAGACAAAAGGGAGATGAGCAGTTCTTC. The chain combines TRBV20-1 with TRBJ2-1; D possibly corresponds to TRBD2 (5 bases). This CDR3 is 12 amino acids long. V lost 2 bases to trimming and J lost 8 bases, with 10 bases between them. Germline V gene data show CDR1 as DFQATT and CDR2 as SNEGSKA (reference sequence).

This clonotype was observed at least ten times. This chain connects TRBV30 to TRBJ2-1; possibly TRBD2 for D (7 bases). The length of the CDR3 is 16 residues. From germline, CDR1 is GTSNPN and CDR2 SVGIG (reference sequence). The ends were cut back, 5 bases at V and 10 bases at J, with 27 bases in the middle. As DNA, the CDR3 is TGTGCCTGGGTGAGGATTAGGGGGGGGGCCGGGGAAGAGCAGTTCTTC. It is translated as CAWVRIRGGAGEEQFF.

This clonotype has a handful of counts. The chain combines TRBV12-3 or TRBV12-4 with TRBJ2-3; 7 positions agree with TRBD1. Unmatched junction bases numbered 15, after V lost 9 bases and J lost 9 bases. This CDR3 region has 14 residues. CDR3 nucleotides: TGTGCCAGTCTCAAAGAGGGGGCCCATAGGACGCAGTATTTT. It is translated as CASLKEGAHRTQYF.

This clonotype was counted many times. The rearrangement uses TRBV6-2 or TRBV6-3 and TRBJ1-5; 10 bases match TRBD1. Trimming at V came to 6 bases and at J to 2 bases, leaving 7 bases not matched to a gene. The CDR3 is 16 residues long. CDR1 and CDR2 (germline): MNHEY, SVGEGT. CDR3 coding DNA: TGTGCCAGCAGCCGACAGGGGGCCTCGGGCAATCAGCCCCAGCATTTT. Translated: CASSRQGASGNQPQHF.

At least ten counts were recorded for this clonotype. The gene calls are TRBV20-1 and TRBJ2-5; TRBD2 is a possible D gene (5 bases). Trimming took 2 bases from V and 4 from J, leaving 11 bases between them. CDR3 length: 13 residues. Germline V gene lookup returns CDR1 DFQATT and CDR2 SNEGSKA (reference sequence). CDR3 sequence: CSARRGMAETQYF. The CDR3 DNA is TGCAGTGCTAGACGAGGGATGGCAGAGACCCAGTACTTC.

The rearrangement joins TRBV20-1 to TRBJ2-7, with 9 bases lining up with TRBD1. CDR3 length: 14 residues. The germline V gene encodes CDR1 DFQATT and CDR2 SNEGSKA (reference sequence). The J segment lost 4 bases and the V segment lost 6 bases, leaving 10 bases of the junction unmatched. This CDR3 is CSASRGQGLYEQYF. The CDR3 DNA sequence: TGCAGTGCGAGCAGGGGACAGGGTCTATACGAGCAGTACTTC.

J is TRBJ1-1 and V is TRBV5-1; possible D gene TRBD1, 5 bases. The CDR3 has 15 amino acids. Germline values: CDR1 SGHRS, CDR2 YFSETQ. Trimming took 3 bases from V and 1 from J, leaving 13 bases between them. The CDR3 coding sequence is TGCGCCAGCAGCTGGGATTGGGGGAGGAACACTGAAGCTTTCTTT. Translating gives CASSWDWGRNTEAFF.

This clonotype was seen repeatedly, ten times or more. This chain links TRBV9 with TRBJ1-2, with 7 bases fitting TRBD1. After removal of 3 bases from V and 1 base from J, the junction contained 3 bases not matched to a gene. CDR1 is SGDLS, CDR2 YYNGEE, per germline. CDR3 length: 14 amino acids. The CDR3 bases are TGTGCCAGCAGCGAGGGACAGCTTAACTATGGCTACACCTTC. Amino acid sequence: CASSEGQLNYGYTF.

Many counts were recorded for this clonotype. V usage is TRBV3-1 and J usage is TRBJ2-7, with a tentative D call TRBD1 (6 bases). This CDR3 has 13 residues. V lost 5 bases to trimming and J lost 1 base, with 9 bases between them. Germline CDR1 reads LGHDT; CDR2 reads YNNKEL (reference sequence). The CDR3 spells CASSDRLSYEQYF. Written as DNA, the CDR3 is TGTGCCAGCAGCGACAGGCTGTCCTACGAGCAGTACTTC.

In its sample, this clonotype was seen many times. The V and J genes are TRBV20-1 and TRBJ2-3, with TRBD2 matching 15 bases. Germline CDR1 reads DFQATT; CDR2 reads SNEGSKA (reference sequence). The CDR3 is 18 amino acids. V was pared by 5 bases and J by 10 bases, with 19 bases of the junction left unmatched. CDR3 protein: CSAPTQTGLAGGFGAQYF. CDR3 DNA sequence: TGCAGTGCTCCAACACAAACGGGACTAGCGGGGGGATTTGGTGCGCAGTATTTT.

The gene calls are TRBV24-1 and TRBJ1-5; D perhaps matches TRBD1 (6 bases). The V gene lost 8 bases and the J gene lost 8 bases, with 18 bases spanning the gap. Per the germline V gene, CDR1 is KGHDR and CDR2 is SFDVKD. CDR3 length: 14 residues. In DNA, the CDR3 is TGTGCCACCATGTGCAGGGGCTATGGTAAGCCCCAGCATTTT. Its protein is CATMCRGYGKPQHF.

This clonotype was counted ten times or more. The chain carries TRBV7-9 and TRBJ1-2; unclear D gene. With 5 bases removed from V and 1 base from J, the gap between germline ends came to 8 bases. The CDR3 spans 13 residues. Germline assignment: CDR1 SEHNR and CDR2 FQNEAQ (reference sequence). DNA for the CDR3: TGTGCCAGCAGCCATGACAATAACTATGGCTACACCTTC. Encoded protein: CASSHDNNYGYTF.

V usage is TRBV7-9 and J usage is TRBJ1-6, with 9 nucleotides matching TRBD1. This CDR3 has 15 amino acids. Germline CDR1 reads SEHNR; CDR2 reads FQNEAQ (reference sequence). V was pared by 5 bases and J by 9 bases, with 8 bases of the junction left unmatched. The CDR3 DNA reads as TGTGCCAGCAGCGAGCCGGGACAGGGAGGTTCACCCCTCCACTTT. Translation: CASSEPGQGGSPLHF.

The V call is TRBV7-9, the J call TRBJ1-6; the D is unclear. The CDR3 runs 15 residues. Trimming left V 4 bases short and J 11 bases short, with 18 bases between. CDR1 is SEHNR, CDR2 FQNEAQ, per germline (reference sequence). CDR3 region: CASSSLEIGAAPLHF. The CDR3 DNA reads as TGTGCCAGCAGCTCGCTAGAAATTGGCGCAGCACCCCTCCACTTT.

Many counts were recorded for this clonotype. The V call is TRBV7-3, the J call TRBJ2-5; weak D call: TRBD2 (6 bases). V lost 5 bases and J lost 2, with 18 bases in between. The germline V gene encodes CDR1 SGHTA and CDR2 FQGTGA. This CDR3 is built from 16 residues. The chain's CDR3 is CASSVTGGAPQETQYF. For the CDR3, the DNA is TGTGCCAGCAGCGTGACCGGAGGGGCCCCACAAGAGACCCAGTACTTC.